A single sample gave rise to the 23 T cell receptor beta chains below, sequenced in a study of blood T cell repertoires in COVID-19. The method was immunoSEQ multiplex PCR; TCRdb's version includes in-frame clones alone and lacks a portion of them. The sample holds about 84,000 clones; around 80% are singletons and the top ten take roughly 30%. Source material: peripheral blood. These receptors were collected from a woman of 80 years or more with acute or convalescent COVID-19.

The genes are TRBV6-5 and TRBJ2-5; weak D call: TRBD2 (5 bases). The CDR3 runs to 15 residues. The germline V gene encodes CDR1 MNHEY and CDR2 SVGAGI. V was clipped by 0 bases and J by 3 bases, with 11 bases between them. CDR3 protein: CASSYSTAAEETQYF. As DNA, the CDR3 is TGTGCCAGCAGTTACTCGACGGCAGCGGAAGAGACCCAGTACTTC.

This rearrangement joins TRBV6-5 to TRBJ2-7; D might be TRBD1 (5 bases). Germline V gives CDR1 MNHEY, CDR2 SVGAGI. The CDR3 has 13 amino acids. V gave up 0 bases and J gave up 6 bases, with 9 bases separating them. The CDR3 spells CASSYSSGIEQYF. The CDR3 DNA follows: TGTGCCAGCAGTTACTCATCAGGGATCGAGCAGTACTTC.

The J gene is TRBJ2-2, the V gene TRBV7-9, with D possibly being TRBD2 (6 bases). The V end was cut by 0 bases, the J end by 10 bases, with 9 bases between. This CDR3 contains 13 residues. Germline V gene data show CDR1 as SEHNR and CDR2 as FQNEAQ (reference sequence). The CDR3 nucleotides read TGTGCCAGCAGCTTAGCCGGGGGTGCGGAGCTGTTTTTT. This codes for CASSLAGGAELFF. Variable domain in full (rest from reference TRBV7-9 and TRBJ2-2): DTGVSQNPRHKITKRGQNVTFRCDPISEHNRLYWYRQTLGQGPEFLTYFQNEAQLEKSRLLSDRFSAERPKGSFSTLEIQRTEQGDSAMYLCASSLAGGAELFFGEGSRLTVL.

The table lists this clone with a count of one. The V and J genes are TRBV9 and TRBJ1-6, with 10 bases lining up with TRBD1. The CDR3 is 15 amino acids. Losses at the gene ends were 4 bases for V and 9 bases for J; bases not matched to a gene: 7. Germline V gene lookup returns CDR1 SGDLS and CDR2 YYNGEE. The DNA for the CDR3 is TGTGCCAGCAGCCCCCAGACAGGGGGCGTTTCACCCCTCCACTTT. Encoded protein: CASSPQTGGVSPLHF.

The CDR3 loop is CASSLEGGGNEQYF. The CDR3 DNA reads as TGTGCCAGCAGCTTGGAAGGAGGAGGCAACGAGCAGTACTTC. The gene calls are TRBV5-4 and TRBJ2-7, with TRBD2 as a possible D gene (5 bases). The V end was cut by 0 bases, the J end by 5 bases, with 12 bases between. Per the germline V gene, CDR1 is SGHNT and CDR2 is YYREEE (reference sequence). This CDR3 region has 14 residues.

This chain links TRBV5-1 with TRBJ2-2, with TRBD1 identical over 12 bases. This CDR3 contains 16 residues. V trimming: 4 bases; J trimming: 3 bases; junction bases outside the gene matches: 4. The germline gives CDR1 SGHRS, CDR2 YFSETQ. The CDR3 loop reads CASSRDRGRDTGELFF. CDR3 nucleotides: TGCGCCAGCAGCCGGGACAGGGGGCGGGACACCGGGGAGCTGTTTTTT.

This chain joins TRBV7-2 and TRBJ2-7, with TRBD2 matching over 11 bases. The CDR3 is made up of 14 amino acids. The V and J ends lost 7 bases and 4 bases, in that order; junction bases with no gene match: 6. Germline values: CDR1 SGHTA, CDR2 FQGNSA. The CDR3 region is CASKLGTSGYEQYF. CDR3 DNA sequence: TGTGCCAGCAAACTAGGGACTAGCGGTTACGAGCAGTACTTC.

The rearrangement joins TRBV4-1 to TRBJ1-2, with 8 bases lining up with TRBD1. Germline lookup yields CDR1 MGHRA and CDR2 YSYEKL. With V trimmed by 0 bases and J by 4 bases, 4 bases remained unmatched. This CDR3 comprises 15 residues. In DNA, the CDR3 is TGCGCCAGCAGCCAAGAAGACAGGGGATTCTATGGCTACACCTTC. This encodes CASSQEDRGFYGYTF.

The gene calls are TRBV19 and TRBJ2-2, with 10 bases matching TRBD1. Germline V lookup: CDR1 LNHDA, CDR2 SQIVND (reference sequence). The CDR3 covers 17 residues. V was pared by 2 bases and J by 4 bases, with 7 bases of the junction left unmatched. The DNA of the CDR3 is TGTGCCAGTAGTATATCCCCGGGACAGGGGTTCACCGGGGAGCTGTTTTTT. This encodes CASSISPGQGFTGELFF.

This chain links TRBV6-6 with TRBJ2-7, with D perhaps matching TRBD2 (6 bases). Germline V lookup: CDR1 MNHNY, CDR2 SVGAGI (reference sequence). Trimming took off 0 bases at V and 7 bases at J, with 19 bases between the two ends. The CDR3 is made up of 16 amino acids. CDR3 protein: CASSYSSGTDFGEQYF. In DNA, the CDR3 is TGTGCCAGCAGTTACTCGAGTGGGACTGACTTCGGTGAGCAGTACTTC.

This clone was seen only a few times. V and J are TRBV7-9 and TRBJ1-3; TRBD1 matches 10 bases. The CDR3 is 16 amino acids. The V segment lost 5 bases and the J segment 0 bases; nucleotides outside the gene matches: 4. Germline V gene sequence: CDR1 SEHNR, CDR2 FQNEAQ (reference sequence). As DNA, the CDR3 is TGTGCCAGCAGCGGGACAGGGGTTGGCTCTGGAAACACCATATATTTT. Protein sequence: CASSGTGVGSGNTIYF. Based on the CDR3 plus reference TRBV7-9 and TRBJ1-3, the full variable domain is DTGVSQNPRHKITKRGQNVTFRCDPISEHNRLYWYRQTLGQGPEFLTYFQNEAQLEKSRLLSDRFSAERPKGSFSTLEIQRTEQGDSAMYLCASSGTGVGSGNTIYFGEGSWLTVV.

Here the CDR3 reads CASSPRQGTYEQYF. The CDR3 DNA reads as TGTGCCAGCTCACCACGGCAGGGGACCTACGAGCAGTACTTC. The rearrangement links TRBV18 to TRBJ2-7; maybe TRBD1 (6 bases). The CDR3 loop spans 14 amino acids. V was cut by 1 base and J by 2 bases, with 9 bases left in between. CDR1 is KGHSH, CDR2 LQKENI, per germline.

The CDR3 region is CASTSAGVQGAYEQYF. DNA of the CDR3: TGCGCCAGCACCTCGGCAGGGGTCCAAGGGGCCTACGAGCAGTACTTC. V usage is TRBV10-2 and J usage is TRBJ2-7, with a possible D match to TRBD1 (6 bases). V lost 7 bases and J lost 2, with 21 bases in between. The CDR3 sequence is 16 residues long. Germline-derived CDR1 and CDR2 are WSHSY and SAAADI.

J is TRBJ2-5 and V is TRBV7-2; 13 positions match TRBD2. CDR1 and CDR2 from the germline V gene are SGHTA and FQGNSA. Trimming removed 4 bases from V and 2 bases from J; junction bases left unmatched: 1. The CDR3 contains 15 residues. The CDR3: CASSSTSGRQETQYF. DNA of the CDR3: TGTGCCAGCAGCTCGACTAGCGGGAGGCAAGAGACCCAGTACTTC. The complete variable domain, with remaining parts taken from reference TRBV7-2 and TRBJ2-5, reads GAGVSQSPSNKVTEKGKDVELRCDPISGHTALYWYRQSLGQGLEFLIYFQGNSAPDKSGLPSDRFSAERTGGSVSTLTIQRTQQEDSAVYLCASSSTSGRQETQYFGPGTRLLVL.

V is TRBV4-2 and J is TRBJ2-1; D not resolved. Germline CDR1 is LGHNA and CDR2 is YNFKEQ. Trimming cost V 4 bases and J 0 bases, with 13 bases left between them. This CDR3 is built from 16 residues. CDR3: CASSPLKESSYNEQFF. The CDR3 DNA follows: TGTGCCAGCAGCCCCTTAAAGGAGAGCTCCTACAATGAGCAGTTCTTC.

In its sample, this clone was seen a few times. This chain joins TRBV29-1 and TRBJ2-1; 11 nucleotides align to TRBD2. CDR3 length: 13 residues. Germline V gene data show CDR1 as SQVTM and CDR2 as ANQGSEA. Trimming took 1 base from V and 9 from J; bases not matched to a gene: 2. CDR3 DNA sequence: TGCAGCGTTGAAGGGGGACTAGCGGTTGAGCAGTTCTTC. This gives the protein CSVEGGLAVEQFF.

V usage is TRBV4-2 and J usage is TRBJ2-1; 7 bases are shared with TRBD2. Trimming took 2 bases from V and 5 from J; bases not matched to a gene: 9. Germline CDR1 and CDR2: LGHNA and YNFKEQ. The CDR3 contains 16 residues. This CDR3 reads CASSQPAGSGNNEQFF. CDR3 in DNA: TGTGCCAGCAGCCAACCAGCGGGGAGCGGGAACAATGAGCAGTTCTTC.

V is TRBV4-3 and J is TRBJ2-7; 7 bases are a match to TRBD1. Germline V gene data show CDR1 as LGHNA and CDR2 as YSLEER. V dropped 8 bases and J dropped 5; count of bases not matched to a gene: 12. The CDR3 length is 14 residues. CDR3 region: CASAKGRQGHEQYF. CDR3 DNA: TGCGCCAGCGCCAAGGGAAGACAGGGCCACGAGCAGTACTTC.

The genes are TRBV19 and TRBJ2-7; D might be TRBD1 (6 bases). Germline-derived CDR1 and CDR2 are LNHDA and SQIVND (reference sequence). CDR3 length: 14 amino acids. Deletions cut 4 bases from V and 1 base from J, with 11 bases between. The CDR3 reads CASSSKRGSYEQYF. CDR3 DNA sequence: TGTGCCAGTAGTAGCAAAAGGGGGTCCTACGAGCAGTACTTC.

This clone has a count of ten or more. The J gene is TRBJ2-1, the V gene TRBV7-9, with D possibly TRBD2 on 7 matching bases. Germline loops: CDR1 SEHNR, CDR2 FQNEAQ (reference sequence). The CDR3 spans 14 residues. The germline V and J ends were trimmed by 3 bases and 7 bases, with 13 bases remaining between them. The CDR3 nucleotides read TGTGCCAGCAGCTTGACGGGGGGCTATAATGAGCAGTTCTTC. It translates to CASSLTGGYNEQFF.

The genes are TRBV7-2 and TRBJ1-2; D may be TRBD1 (5 bases). The V end lost 4 bases, the J end lost 5 bases, and 11 bases lay between the germline ends. This CDR3 is 13 amino acids long. CDR1 and CDR2 from the germline V gene are SGHTA and FQGNSA. CDR3 bases: TGTGCCAGCAGCTCCCTGGGACTGTATGGCTACACCTTC. Residues: CASSSLGLYGYTF.

The chain carries TRBV28 and TRBJ2-2; 9 nucleotides line up with TRBD1. The J segment lost 5 bases and the V segment lost 6 bases, leaving 7 bases of the junction unmatched. The CDR3 runs to 15 residues. CDR1 and CDR2 (germline): MDHEN, SYDVKM. DNA of the CDR3: TGTGCCAGCAGCCCTGGGGGACAGGGAACCGGGGAGCTGTTTTTT. It specifies CASSPGGQGTGELFF.

The V call is TRBV25-1, the J call TRBJ2-5; 9 bases are a match to TRBD1. V was clipped by 5 bases and J by 5 bases; unmatched bases: 9. The CDR3 sequence is 15 residues long. The germline V gene encodes CDR1 MGHDK and CDR2 SYGVNS. CDR3 sequence (DNA): TGTGCCAGCAGTCCTTACAGGGGGCGAAGGGAGACCCAGTACTTC. As protein: CASSPYRGRRETQYF.